These T cell receptor beta chains were read from a single sample in a study of T cell repertoires in aging, cancer and after chemotherapy. Each CDR3 protein gets one entry after TCRdb re-called the multiplex PCR reads with MiXCR. The sample lists some 5,000 distinct CDR3 sequences; 21% were seen once. Sequenced sample: blood. Receptors originate from a human donor with a blood cancer. Both conserved end residues are part of each CDR3. A D gene is named only where the DNA matches it firmly. Clone size appears in some rows only: once, few, many, or a class for an expanded clone.

abundance	d_gene	v_gene	j_gene	CDR3aa	CDR3nt
medium-sized	TRBD2	TRBV5-4	TRBJ2-3	CASSLRRGGTDTQYF	TGTGCCAGCAGCTTGCGACGGGGGGGAACAGATACGCAGTATTTT
.	TRBD2	TRBV7-2	TRBJ2-3	CASSLGVSGGADTQYF	TGTGCCAGCAGCTTAGGGGTTAGCGGGGGGGCGGATACGCAGTATTTT
medium-sized	TRBD1	TRBV6-5	TRBJ2-1	CASSYPRKAGTATYNEQFF	TGTGCCAGCAGTTACCCTAGAAAAGCCGGGACAGCTACCTACAATGAGCAGTTCTTC
.	TRBD2	TRBV20-1	TRBJ2-3	CSARDPGGGGTDTQYF	TGCAGTGCTAGAGACCCCGGGGGGGGGGGCACAGATACGCAGTATTTT
few	TRBD1	TRBV5-1	TRBJ2-7	CASSPGTGSLQQYF	TGCGCCAGCAGCCCCGGGACAGGGTCTCTACAGCAGTACTTC
.	.	TRBV5-1	TRBJ2-7	CASSLVLGEQYF	TGCGCCAGCAGCTTGGTATTGGGCGAGCAGTACTTC
medium-sized	.	TRBV29-1	TRBJ1-2	CSAVIRSLLSF	TGCAGCGCCGTAATTAGGTCCCTCCTAAGCTTC
medium-sized	TRBD1	TRBV19	TRBJ2-7	CASSKGTVYEQYF	TGTGCCAGTAGTAAAGGGACAGTCTACGAGCAGTACTTC
.	.	TRBV12-3/TRBV12-4	TRBJ1-6	CASSPGIAYNSPLHF	TGTGCCAGCAGTCCAGGGATCGCCTATAATTCACCCCTCCACTTT
few	TRBD1	TRBV18	TRBJ1-1	CASSPLTGVGRNTEAFF	TGTGCCAGCTCACCTCTCACAGGGGTCGGACGGAACACTGAAGCTTTCTTT
.	.	TRBV24-1	TRBJ1-1	CATSDAENTEAFF	TGTGCCACCAGTGATGCCGAAAACACTGAAGCTTTCTTT
.	TRBD1	TRBV5-6	TRBJ2-5	CASSFGQGGETQYF	TGTGCCAGCAGCTTCGGACAGGGGGGAGAGACCCAGTACTTC
medium-sized	.	TRBV7-6	TRBJ1-6	CASSVQQGINSPLHF	TGTGCCAGCAGCGTTCAACAGGGTATCAATTCACCCCTCCACTTT
.	.	TRBV29-1	TRBJ2-3	CSVEGGTDTQYF	TGCAGCGTTGAAGGGGGAACCGATACGCAGTATTTT
few	.	TRBV6-1	TRBJ2-7	CASSFTGITYEQYF	TGTGCCAGCAGTTTCACAGGGATAACCTACGAGCAGTACTTC
few	.	TRBV4-1	TRBJ2-3	CASSQETGIHTQYF	TGCGCCAGCAGCCAAGAGACTGGGATCCATACGCAGTATTTT
.	.	TRBV10-1	TRBJ1-1	CASSERRDGNSDKKAFF	TGCGCCAGCAGTGAGCGGCGCGACGGCAACTCAGATAAAAAAGCTTTCTTT
medium-sized	TRBD1	TRBV6-5	TRBJ2-7	CASSYSGQGYEQYF	TGTGCCAGCAGTTACTCCGGACAGGGCTACGAGCAGTACTTC
.	TRBD2	TRBV29-1	TRBJ2-3	CSVGTSGGLDTQYF	TGCAGCGTTGGGACTAGCGGGGGGCTAGATACGCAGTATTTT
.	TRBD2	TRBV5-5	TRBJ2-5	CASSLVAGGQETQYF	TGTGCCAGCAGCTTGGTGGCGGGGGGACAAGAGACCCAGTACTTC
medium-sized	.	TRBV18	TRBJ2-6	CASSLSSGANVLTF	TGTGCCAGCTCTCTAAGCTCTGGGGCCAACGTCCTGACTTTC
few	.	TRBV7-9	TRBJ1-2	CASSLEGRQSYF	TGTGCCAGCAGCTTAGAGGGACGGCAAAGTTACTTC
.	TRBD1	TRBV7-6	TRBJ1-5	CARSPRTGSNNQPQHF	TGTGCCCGCAGCCCCCGGACAGGGAGTAACAATCAGCCCCAGCATTTT
once	TRBD1	TRBV4-1	TRBJ2-3	CASSQDSGQGVSVADTQYF	TGCGCCAGCAGCCAAGATTCGGGACAGGGGGTATCCGTTGCAGATACGCAGTATTTT
medium-sized	.	TRBV12-3/TRBV12-4	TRBJ2-3	CASSSPGYTQYF	TGTGCCAGCAGTTCCCCGGGATATACGCAGTATTTT
.	TRBD1	TRBV6-5	TRBJ1-6	CASSRQGGENSPLHF	TGTGCCAGCAGTCGACAGGGGGGTGAAAATTCACCCCTCCACTTT
medium-sized	.	TRBV15	TRBJ1-2	CATSRDPTSTNGYTF	TGTGCCACCAGCAGAGACCCGACAAGTACTAATGGCTACACCTTC
.	.	TRBV11-3	TRBJ2-3	CASSLQGRNTDTQYF	TGTGCCAGCAGCTTACAGGGCAGGAACACAGATACGCAGTATTTT
medium-sized	TRBD2	TRBV7-9	TRBJ2-1	CASSEPGLVYNEQFF	TGTGCCAGCAGCGAACCGGGACTAGTTTACAATGAGCAGTTCTTC
medium-sized	TRBD2	TRBV7-2	TRBJ2-3	CASSLSGATDTQYF	TGTGCCAGCAGCTTGAGCGGGGCCACAGATACGCAGTATTTT
medium-sized	TRBD1	TRBV6-5	TRBJ1-2	CASTKTLPRHRGRDGYTF	TGTGCCAGCACCAAAACGTTGCCACGGCACAGGGGCCGGGATGGCTACACCTTC